These 15 T cell receptor beta chains were sequenced from one sample in a study of T-cell memory formation after mild COVID-19. TCRdb called the 5' RACE reads again in MiXCR, with one record for every CDR3 protein. The repertoire includes about 390,000 distinct CDR3 sequences, 21% of them detected once, and around 13% sits in the top ten. The sample comprised PBMCs or a T cell subset sorted from them (not recorded which). The source is an adult woman who had mild COVID-19 (a few samples of this study predate the infection). Cell type and time point are not known.

This clonotype was observed a few times. The rearrangement uses TRBV7-2 and TRBJ1-1, with D perhaps TRBD1 (6 bases). This CDR3 region has 13 residues. Between the trimmed V and J ends, which lost 2 bases and 8 bases, there was a span of 12 bases. Germline assignment: CDR1 SGHTA and CDR2 FQGNSA. For the CDR3, the DNA is TGTGCCAGCAGCTTATCGACCGGGACAGAAGCTTTCTTT. It encodes CASSLSTGTEAFF.

The rearrangement uses TRBV18 and TRBJ2-6, with D tentatively TRBD1 (6 bases). The ends were cut back, 5 bases at V and 4 bases at J, with 15 bases in the middle. There are 16 residues in the CDR3. CDR1 is KGHSH and CDR2 is LQKENI in the germline V gene. This CDR3 is CASSSYGGAGANVLTF. CDR3 bases: TGTGCCAGCTCATCGTATGGGGGCGCGGGGGCCAACGTCCTGACTTTC. The full variable domain, completed using reference TRBV18 and TRBJ2-6, is NAGVMQNPRHLVRRRGQEARLRCSPMKGHSHVYWYRQLPEEGLKFMVYLQKENIIDESGMPKERFSAEFPKEGPSILRIQQVVRGDSAAYFCASSSYGGAGANVLTFGAGSRLTVL.

The chain recombines TRBV7-9 with TRBJ1-1; 7 bases line up with TRBD1. The CDR3 contains 13 residues. Germline CDR1 and CDR2: SEHNR and FQNEAQ (reference sequence). J lost 3 bases, V lost 4 bases, and 2 bases had no gene match. The CDR3 region is CASSSGTDTEAFF. DNA of the CDR3: TGTGCCAGCAGCTCCGGGACAGACACTGAAGCTTTCTTT. Full variable domain (outside the CDR3, taken from reference TRBV7-9 and TRBJ1-1): DTGVSQNPRHKITKRGQNVTFRCDPISEHNRLYWYRQTLGQGPEFLTYFQNEAQLEKSRLLSDRFSAERPKGSFSTLEIQRTEQGDSAMYLCASSSGTDTEAFFGQGTRLTVV.

The V and J genes are TRBV12-3 or TRBV12-4 and TRBJ1-2; D might be TRBD1 (5 bases). The CDR3 consists of 13 residues. Trimming cost V 3 bases and J 8 bases, with 13 bases left between them. The CDR3 sequence is CASSFAGTGGYTF. The CDR3 coding sequence is TGTGCCAGCAGTTTTGCAGGGACGGGGGGCTACACCTTC.

V is TRBV6-5 and J is TRBJ2-7; the D is unclear. With 4 bases removed from V and 0 bases from J, the gap between germline ends came to 7 bases. Germline CDR1 MNHEY, CDR2 SVGAGI. The CDR3 loop spans 13 amino acids. The CDR3 sequence is CASSSVFSYEQYF. CDR3 sequence (DNA): TGTGCCAGCAGTTCCGTCTTCTCCTACGAGCAGTACTTC.

V gene TRBV5-6 combines with J gene TRBJ2-3; TRBD1 agrees at 9 bases. CDR3 length equals 14 residues. Trimming cost V 4 bases and J 5 bases; bases outside gene matches: 5. Germline-derived CDR1 and CDR2 are SGHDT and YYEEEE. The CDR3 is CASSPGQGRDTQYF. The CDR3 region has the DNA TGTGCCAGCAGCCCAGGACAGGGGAGAGATACGCAGTATTTT.

This clonotype was recorded a few times. The rearrangement links TRBV24-1 to TRBJ2-2; 9 bases align to TRBD1. CDR1 KGHDR and CDR2 SFDVKD come from the germline V gene. This CDR3 has 16 amino acids. J gave up 1 base and V 5 bases, and 4 bases lay outside the gene matches. This CDR3 reads CATSGAGQGNTGELFF. For the CDR3, the DNA is TGTGCCACCAGTGGCGCGGGACAGGGGAACACCGGGGAGCTGTTTTTT.

The chain employs TRBV24-1 and TRBJ1-2, with D hard to call. This CDR3 is 13 amino acids long. CDR1 and CDR2 (germline): KGHDR, SFDVKD. Trimming took 3 bases from V and 8 from J, leaving 12 bases between them. CDR3 DNA sequence: TGTGCCACCAGTGATAGGAACCTAAACGGCTACACCTTC. It is translated as CATSDRNLNGYTF.

This clonotype occurred many times. This chain connects TRBV5-1 to TRBJ2-1; TRBD1 aligns across 9 bases. Germline V gene data show CDR1 as SGHRS and CDR2 as YFSETQ. This CDR3 is built from 14 residues. Trimming removed 4 bases from V and 4 bases from J; junction bases left unmatched: 3. The CDR3, as DNA: TGCGCCAGCAGCCGGGACAGGGCTTACAATGAGCAGTTCTTC. Translating it yields CASSRDRAYNEQFF. The variable domain in full, completed from reference TRBV5-1 and TRBJ2-1, reads KAGVTQTPRYLIKTRGQQVTLSCSPISGHRSVSWYQQTPGQGLQFLFEYFSETQRNKGNFPGRFSGRQFSNSRSEMNVSTLELGDSALYLCASSRDRAYNEQFFGPGTRLTVL.

In its sample, this clonotype was seen many times. The rearrangement uses TRBV5-5 and TRBJ2-1; D tentatively reads TRBD1 or TRBD2 (5 bases each). CDR3 length equals 15 residues. Germline V gives CDR1 SGHKS, CDR2 YYEKEE (reference sequence). V lost 1 base and J 5 bases, leaving 13 bases between the germline ends. The CDR3 coding sequence is TGTGCCAGCAGCTTGTTGTCCGGGGCTAACAATGAGCAGTTCTTC. Protein sequence: CASSLLSGANNEQFF.

The chain joins TRBV11-1 to TRBJ1-6; 7 bases map to TRBD1. CDR3 length equals 15 residues. CDR1 and CDR2 (germline): SGHAT, FQDESV (reference sequence). V lost 6 bases and J lost 10; bases outside the gene matches: 12. The CDR3 region has the DNA TGTGCCAGCAGGGCGACTTCTATCAGGGGGTCACCCCTCCACTTT. Translated, it gives CASRATSIRGSPLHF.

There are a few counts of this clonotype. V is TRBV25-1 and J is TRBJ2-1; 7 bases are shared with TRBD2. CDR3 length: 14 amino acids. Germline values: CDR1 MGHDK, CDR2 SYGVNS. Trimming removed 3 bases from V and 9 bases from J; junction bases left unmatched: 8. CDR3: CASSEDPGEGEQFF. CDR3 bases: TGTGCCAGCAGTGAGGATCCGGGGGAGGGTGAGCAGTTCTTC.

This chain joins TRBV4-1 and TRBJ2-7, with D perhaps being TRBD1 or TRBD2 (6 bases each). V gave up 0 bases and J gave up 3 bases, with 12 bases separating them. CDR3 size: 15 residues. The germline CDR1 and CDR2 sequences are MGHRA and YSYEKL. For the CDR3, the DNA is TGCGCCAGCAGCCAAGAGAGGGGGGATCTCTACGAGCAGTACTTC. Its translation is CASSQERGDLYEQYF.

In its sample, this clonotype was seen a few times. This chain uses TRBV9 with TRBJ2-5, with TRBD2 matching over 8 bases. Germline V gene lookup returns CDR1 SGDLS and CDR2 YYNGEE. The CDR3 is 15 residues long. Trimming removed 1 base from V and 2 bases from J; junction bases left unmatched: 4. In nucleotides, the CDR3 is TGTGCCAGCAGCGTATCTGGCGGGAGGCAAGAGACCCAGTACTTC. Its translation: CASSVSGGRQETQYF.

This clonotype has more than one count but fewer than ten. V usage is TRBV12-3 or TRBV12-4 and J usage is TRBJ2-3; D remains unclear. The CDR3 is made up of 12 amino acids. Deletions cut 7 bases from V and 3 bases from J, with 8 bases between. CDR3 protein: CASKDWTDTQYF. Written as DNA, the CDR3 is TGTGCCAGCAAAGATTGGACAGATACGCAGTATTTT.